The clone carrying this T cell receptor (beta chain) came up a few times. The antigen is undetermined. A template switching step contributed a universal primer site, while unique molecular identifiers were present in the cDNA. MiXCR, run by TCRdb on the 5' RACE reads, gives a single entry per CDR3 protein. The sample lists 690,000 or so distinct CDR3 sequences, over 8.5% seen once, with roughly 0.97% in the top ten. Trimming removed 0 bases at V and 5 bases at J, with 14 bases between. CDR1 SGHRS and CDR2 YFSETQ come from the germline V gene. This CDR3 contains 15 residues. The source of the sample is a study of identical twins. Findings of the study overall: Out-of-frame sharing of TCR alpha in monozygotic twins was underestimated by models. The analysis was cross-sectional rather than longitudinal within donors. The authors noted that invariant MAIT and iNKT cells could partly confound zero-insertion analyses.

The sample also formed part of further work on yellow fever vaccine responses in identical twins.

This sequence originates from a woman aged 18-29 years in good health. The sample consisted of PBMCs. The chain recombines TRBV5-1 with TRBJ2-5; tentative D call: TRBD1 (7 bases). CDR3 in DNA: TGCGCCAGCAGCTTGGCCTTGACAGGGAGGGAGACCCAGTACTTC. It encodes CASSLALTGRETQYF.